Listed below are T cell receptor beta chains from one sample, sequenced in a study of tumor-infiltrating lymphocytes in localized non-small cell lung cancer. Sequencing used immunoSEQ multiplex PCR; TCRdb keeps in-frame clones, though not all of them. The sample carries around 14,000 clones, around 70% recorded once. Sequenced input: uninvolved lung tissue not adjacent to the tumor. The source is a human donor with non-small cell lung cancer. The CDR3 runs from the conserved cysteine through the conserved F or W. Fields, in order: V gene, J gene, D gene, clone size, CDR3 DNA, CDR3 protein. A D gene is named only where the DNA matches it firmly. A row's size may be missing; if present it is once, few, many or a size class.

TRBV19	TRBJ1-6	TRBD1	.	TGTGCCAGTAGCAGGGGGACCGAGGATTCACCCCTCCACTTT	CASSRGTEDSPLHF
TRBV5-1	TRBJ1-1	.	.	TGCGCCAGCGTAAACCCAGGGGTTGACACTGAAGCTTTCTTT	CASVNPGVDTEAFF
TRBV6-6	TRBJ2-2	TRBD1	once	TGTGCCAGCAGTTACCCGACAGGGACGAACACCGGGGAGCTGTTTTTT	CASSYPTGTNTGELFF
TRBV4-3	TRBJ1-4	.	.	TGCGCCAGCAGCCAAGGAAACAGGGACGATAATGAAAAACTGTTTTTT	CASSQGNRDDNEKLFF
TRBV19	TRBJ1-5	.	.	TGTGCCAGTAGTATCTTAGATCAGCCCCAGCATTTT	CASSILDQPQHF
TRBV11-2	TRBJ2-2	.	.	TGTGCCAGCAGCACCCACTACAGACAGAACACCGGGGAGCTGTTTTTT	CASSTHYRQNTGELFF
TRBV19	TRBJ1-4	TRBD1	.	TGTGCCAGTAGTAACCAACAGGGGGCGGCTGAAAAACTGTTTTTT	CASSNQQGAAEKLFF
TRBV30	TRBJ1-1	.	.	TGTGCCTGGAGTGGGCAGTACATGAACACTGAAGCTTTCTTT	CAWSGQYMNTEAFF
TRBV2	TRBJ1-4	TRBD1	.	TGTGCCAGCAGTGAGGGACAGGTACGGGGTGAAAAACTGTTTTTT	CASSEGQVRGEKLFF
TRBV6-5	TRBJ2-1	TRBD2	once	TGTGCCAGCAGAAGAGCGGGAGGGGGGCACAATGAGCAGTTCTTC	CASRRAGGGHNEQFF
TRBV9	TRBJ2-7	.	.	TGTGCCAGCAGCGTAGGGGAGGGGGGATGGGTGCAGTACTTC	CASSVGEGGWVQYF
TRBV29-1	TRBJ2-3	.	.	TGCAGCGTTGAACTGTCCACAGATACGCAGTATTTT	CSVELSTDTQYF
TRBV2	TRBJ1-1	.	.	TGTGCCAGCAGGCAGAGCACTGAAGCTTTCTTT	CASRQSTEAFF
TRBV6-1	TRBJ1-1	.	.	TGTGCCAGCAGTGTGTCAGCGAACACTGAAGCTTTCTTT	CASSVSANTEAFF
TRBV6-1	TRBJ2-7	TRBD1	.	TGTGCCAGCAGTCTCTCGACAGGGGAACCCTACGAGCAGTACTTC	CASSLSTGEPYEQYF
TRBV9	TRBJ2-1	.	.	TGTGCCAGCAGCGGGCGGAAGGACTTAACTTACAATGAGCAGTTCTTC	CASSGRKDLTYNEQFF